These T cell receptor beta chains were read from a single sample in a study of regulatory T cells in long-lasting Graves disease. TCRdb redid the calling of the multiplex PCR reads with MiXCR, one entry per CDR3 protein. The sample contains some 460,000 distinct CDR3 sequences, around 15% of which appear only once. These sequences were also reported in another study, on T cells in Graves' hyperthyroidism and ophthalmopathy.

The sample in question was peripheral blood mononuclear cells (PBMCs), obtained at new diagnosis, from a patient treated with antithyroid drugs. These receptors were taken from a middle-aged man with Graves disease. The CDR3 runs from the conserved cysteine through the conserved F or W.

TRBJ2-7 | TRBV5-1 | CASSPKGQGRPYEQYF
TRBJ2-3 | TRBV12-3/TRBV12-4 | CASSYWTSGTDTQYF
TRBJ2-1 | TRBV30 | CAWSPTTYNEQFF
TRBJ1-3 | TRBV4-2 | CASSQDHLGDGNTIYF
TRBJ2-5 | TRBV28 | CASSWHPGSKGHQETQYF
TRBJ2-3 | TRBV20-1 | CSARGRGRDEAGEVLDTQYF
TRBJ2-5 | TRBV4-2 | CASSQDIPSPETQYF
TRBJ2-1 | TRBV9 | CASSVYKGSSYNEQFF
TRBJ2-1 | TRBV29-1 | CSQGGGPNEQFF
TRBJ2-7 | TRBV3-1 | CASSQLNEQYF
TRBJ2-1 | TRBV28 | CASRELVASGYNEQFF
TRBJ2-1 | TRBV9 | CASSAPAGPYNEQFF
TRBJ2-3 | TRBV5-1 | CASSLGSSPSTDTQYF
TRBJ2-1 | TRBV9 | CASSPGPDSEQFF
TRBJ2-7 | TRBV7-9 | CASSSDRTSGTYEQYF
TRBJ2-7 | TRBV28 | CASSLKTYEQYF
TRBJ1-1 | TRBV7-9 | CASSLGSSEMNTEAFF
TRBJ1-1 | TRBV11-2 | CASSLMGALNTEAFF
TRBJ2-1 | TRBV20-1 | CSASQWEQFF
TRBJ2-1 | TRBV29-1 | CSADRFSSYNEQFF
TRBJ2-1 | TRBV20-1 | CSARAPPRLSLGADYNEQFF
TRBJ1-1 | TRBV30 | CAWGPGGGMNTEAFF
TRBJ2-7 | TRBV20-1 | CSARVLDSSYEQYF
TRBJ1-5 | TRBV20-1 | CSARFDLAGPQHF
TRBJ2-3 | TRBV11-2 | CASRDRWRGRDTQYF
TRBJ2-2 | TRBV5-1 | CASSLFKREGPANTGELFF
TRBJ2-1 | TRBV5-1 | CASSLGAGSGSSYNEQFF
TRBJ1-1 | TRBV6-1 | CASRGGGTAAFF
TRBJ2-5 | TRBV10-3 | CAISLAEETQYF
TRBJ2-1 | TRBV28 | CASSLSNFVVNEQFF
TRBJ2-2 | TRBV2 | CASRRVGIGELFF
TRBJ2-2 | TRBV14 | CASSQFKGNTGELFF
TRBJ1-5 | TRBV6-5 | CASSYSKSAGVPQHF
TRBJ2-2 | TRBV5-4 | CASSLDGLAGGSGTGELFF
TRBJ2-6 | TRBV29-1 | CSVDSTGGGGANVLTF
TRBJ2-2 | TRBV2 | CASIDRAPLGYANTGELFF
TRBJ1-4 | TRBV7-2 | CASSSRDENLFF
TRBJ1-5 | TRBV20-1 | CSARFGSAPRQPQHF
TRBJ2-7 | TRBV12-3/TRBV12-4 | CASSKSYEQYF
TRBJ2-2 | TRBV7-6 | CASSPAGVDTGELFF
TRBJ2-3 | TRBV5-6 | CASSAPARYDTQYF
TRBJ1-4 | TRBV27 | CASSLSVATNEKLFF
TRBJ1-1 | TRBV20-1 | CSARGIMERPNTEAFF
TRBJ2-2 | TRBV20-1 | CSARQGTGELFF
TRBJ2-1 | TRBV29-1 | CSVEGLASRSYNEQFF